Reported below is one TCR beta chain. V lost 0 bases, J lost 4 bases, and 13 bases lay in between. Germline CDR1 and CDR2: SGDLS and YYNGEE. The CDR3 is made up of 15 amino acids. Sequencing used immunoSEQ multiplex PCR; TCRdb keeps in-frame clones, though not all of them. Of roughly 90,000 clones in the sample, around 86% are singletons; the top ten hold less than 20%. PBMC were collected before vaccination, two weeks after the third vaccination, and at progression. This entry is derived from a study of glioma-infiltrating T cells after dendritic cell vaccination. Turning to the study itself: Autologous tumor lysate-pulsed dendritic cell vaccination was given between the early 2000s and the early 2010s. Autologous tumor lysate was loaded overnight onto monocyte-derived dendritic cells grown approximately 7 days with IL-4 and GM-CSF.

This specimen was blood, taken before dendritic cell vaccination. This chain uses TRBV9 with TRBJ1-2; TRBD1 is a possible D gene (6 bases). This receptor was obtained from a human donor with glioblastoma. DNA for the CDR3: TGTGCCAGCAGCGTAGGCAGGGGCTTCGGCTATGGCTACACCTTC. This codes for CASSVGRGFGYGYTF.